Listed below are T cell receptor beta chains from one sample, sequenced in a study of T cell responses to AZD1222 COVID-19 vaccine. Libraries were prepared by immunoSEQ multiplex PCR; TCRdb keeps only in-frame clonotypes and omits some of them. The sample has about 90,000 clones; about 85% are singletons. The sample was peripheral blood, taken 28 days after the second AZD1222 dose. The receptors were sampled from an adult who received the AZD1222 COVID-19 vaccine. CDR3s include the opening cysteine and the closing phenylalanine or tryptophan. Each record gives: J gene, clone size, V gene, D gene, CDR3 protein, CDR3 DNA. A D gene is named only where the DNA matches it firmly. Expanded clones are given a class, and other clones once, few, many or no size at all.

J: TRBJ1-2
size: -
V: TRBV7-2
D: -
CDR3: CASSPSEGDGYTF
DNA: TGTGCCAGCAGCCCCTCAGAGGGGGATGGCTACACCTTC

J: TRBJ1-5
size: -
V: TRBV2
D: -
CDR3: CASSEQGPRANQPQHF
DNA: TGTGCCAGCAGTGAACAGGGGCCCAGGGCCAATCAGCCCCAGCATTTT

J: TRBJ2-7
size: -
V: TRBV19
D: -
CDR3: CASSRGRAYEQYF
DNA: TGTGCCAGTTCAAGGGGCCGGGCCTACGAGCAGTACTTC

J: TRBJ2-7
size: -
V: TRBV10-3
D: -
CDR3: CAISELSYEQYF
DNA: TGTGCCATCAGTGAACTCTCCTACGAGCAGTACTTC

J: TRBJ2-5
size: -
V: TRBV7-8
D: -
CDR3: CASSPLLEAETQYF
DNA: TGTGCCAGCAGCCCTTTACTGGAGGCGGAGACCCAGTACTTC

J: TRBJ1-2
size: few
V: TRBV6-2/TRBV6-3
D: -
CDR3: CASSYIREGEGYTF
DNA: TGTGCCAGCAGTTACATCAGGGAAGGGGAAGGCTACACCTTC

J: TRBJ2-3
size: -
V: TRBV11-3
D: -
CDR3: CASSLATDTQYF
DNA: TGTGCCAGCAGCTTAGCGACAGATACGCAGTATTTT

J: TRBJ2-3
size: -
V: TRBV14
D: TRBD1
CDR3: CASSQVWGQGADTQYF
DNA: TGTGCCAGCAGCCAGGTCTGGGGACAGGGGGCAGATACGCAGTATTTT

J: TRBJ1-3
size: -
V: TRBV7-6
D: -
CDR3: CASSPRAIGSGNTIYF
DNA: TGTGCCAGCAGCCCTAGGGCGATTGGCTCTGGAAACACCATATATTTT

J: TRBJ2-7
size: once
V: TRBV27
D: TRBD1
CDR3: CASRGQGAYEQYF
DNA: TGTGCCAGCAGGGGACAGGGGGCTTACGAGCAGTACTTC